Below are 27 T cell receptor beta chains sequenced from a single sample in a study of molecular identifiers for immune sequencing clone quantification. TCRdb recomputed calls from the PCR reads with MiXCR, one row per CDR3 protein. The sample shows about 640,000 distinct CDR3 sequences, 20% of them seen only once. Sequencing was carried out using naive CD8+ T cells from blood, with Jurkat cell RNA spiked in. Indicated subset: FACS-sorted CD8+CD4-CCR7+CD45RA+ naive T cells. These receptors were obtained from a human donor in good health. Some libraries in this study had Jurkat cell RNA spiked in.

This clonotype was counted a single time. At one boundary the junction diverges from the germline segment, which might be a read error. This chain joins TRBV6-2 or TRBV6-3 and TRBJ2-3; D possibly corresponds to TRBD2 (5 bases). CDR3 length: 15 residues. Germline V gene lookup returns CDR1 MNHEY and CDR2 SVGEGT. DNA of the CDR3: TGTGCCGGCAGTTACCGGGGTTACAGCACAGATACGCAGTATTTT. Residues: CAGSYRGYSTDTQYF.

This clonotype was observed a handful of times. The V call is TRBV19, the J call TRBJ2-3; TRBD1 matches at 10 bases. CDR1 and CDR2 from the germline V gene are LNHDA and SQIVND (reference sequence). The CDR3 has 16 residues. The V and J ends lost 5 bases and 6 bases, in that order; junction bases with no gene match: 11. For the CDR3, the DNA is TGTGCCAGTAGTTCCCTCGGGACAGGGGTTAACGATACGCAGTATTTT. Residues: CASSSLGTGVNDTQYF.

The chain combines TRBV7-9 with TRBJ2-5; 10 bases agree with TRBD2. The V and J ends lost 8 bases and 3 bases, in that order; junction bases with no gene match: 21. The germline V gene has CDR1 SEHNR and CDR2 FQNEAQ (reference sequence). This CDR3 has 19 residues. The CDR3 loop is CASGSTSTWGTSVEETQYF. CDR3 nucleotides: TGTGCCAGCGGCTCAACCTCCACCTGGGGGACTAGCGTCGAAGAGACCCAGTACTTC.

This clonotype has a count of ten or more. The chain combines TRBV20-1 with TRBJ2-7, with a possible D match to TRBD1 (6 bases). From germline, CDR1 is DFQATT and CDR2 SNEGSKA (reference sequence). Trimming took off 3 bases at V and 2 bases at J, with 17 bases between the two ends. The CDR3 has 15 amino acids. The CDR3, as DNA: TGCAGTGCTAGCAAACAGGGAGAAGCTACCTACGAGCAGTACTTC. Translation: CSASKQGEATYEQYF.

This clonotype was seen ten or more times. This rearrangement joins TRBV4-1 to TRBJ2-1; no clear D. Trimming removed 5 bases from V and 0 bases from J, with 17 bases in between. The CDR3 contains 17 residues. Germline V gene data show CDR1 as MGHRA and CDR2 as YSYEKL. The CDR3, as DNA: TGCGCCAGCAGCGATCGCCCGGGCCCTAGCTCCTACAATGAGCAGTTCTTC. Translation: CASSDRPGPSSYNEQFF.

This clonotype was picked up many times. The chain uses TRBV6-5 and TRBJ2-3; a weak D match, TRBD1 (6 bases). V was shortened by 5 bases and J by 2 bases, with 14 bases between the two germline ends. Germline assignment: CDR1 MNHEY and CDR2 SVGAGI. This CDR3 is built from 15 residues. The CDR3 region has the DNA TGTGCCAGCAGTATTAGGGACACGAACACAGATACGCAGTATTTT. It encodes CASSIRDTNTDTQYF.

This clonotype appeared many times. The chain joins TRBV4-3 to TRBJ2-7; TRBD2 matches 9 bases. Germline V CDR1 and CDR2: LGHNA, YSLEER. The CDR3 runs 16 residues. Trimming cost V 0 bases and J 2 bases; bases outside gene matches: 5. CDR3 in amino acids: CASSQEVLAGPYEQYF. The DNA for the CDR3 is TGCGCCAGCAGCCAAGAAGTCCTAGCGGGACCCTACGAGCAGTACTTC.

This clonotype has a single count. It may be a read error: a sequence one base away is much more abundant. The CDR3 bases are TGTGCCAGCAGTGGATACCTAGGGAGTCAGGAGACCCAGTACTTC. It specifies CASSGYLGSQETQYF. The V gene is TRBV25-1, the J gene TRBJ2-5, with D maybe TRBD2 (5 bases). The CDR3 length is 15 residues. Trimming stripped 4 bases from V and 5 bases from J, with 17 bases between. Germline V gene data show CDR1 as MGHDK and CDR2 as SYGVNS.

This clonotype turned up a few times. One base away lies a much larger clone, so this may be a sequencing read error. The J gene is TRBJ2-6, the V gene TRBV28; 7 bases are shared with TRBD2. CDR3 length: 17 amino acids. With 5 bases clipped from V and 1 base from J, the junction kept 8 bases outside the gene matches. Germline V gene data show CDR1 as MDHEN and CDR2 as SYDVKM. CDR3 nucleotides: TGTGCCAGCAGTGGACTAGTGGGAATTTCTGGGGCCAACGTCCTGACTTTC. Protein sequence: CASSGLVGISGANVLTF.

This clonotype was picked up many times. The chain recombines TRBV10-3 with TRBJ1-5; TRBD1 is a possible D gene (6 bases). The length of the CDR3 is 14 residues. CDR1 is ENHRY, CDR2 SYGVKD, per germline. Between the trimmed V and J ends, which lost 0 bases and 8 bases, there was a span of 11 bases. Here the CDR3 reads CAISESRGNEPQHF. CDR3 bases: TGTGCCATCAGTGAGTCCAGGGGCAACGAGCCCCAGCATTTT.

In its sample, this clonotype was seen many times. The chain has TRBV5-5 and TRBJ1-1; D not resolved. The CDR3 has 14 residues. Trimming removed 2 bases from V and 3 bases from J, with 11 bases in between. Germline CDR1 SGHKS, CDR2 YYEKEE (reference sequence). The CDR3 spells CASSLAVSYTEAFF. CDR3 sequence (DNA): TGTGCCAGCAGCTTAGCAGTATCTTACACTGAAGCTTTCTTT.

On this clonotype: At one boundary the junction diverges from the germline segment, which might be a read error. The V call is TRBV12-3 or TRBV12-4, the J call TRBJ2-1, with 7 nucleotides matching TRBD1. The CDR3 spans 14 residues. CDR3 sequence: CASSLREQGPEQLF. CDR3 sequence (DNA): TGTGCCAGCAGTTTGAGGGAACAGGGGCCTGAGCAGCTCTTC.

This clonotype was counted ten times or more. The chain links TRBV7-9 to TRBJ1-5, with TRBD1 matching over 8 bases. The CDR3 is made up of 14 amino acids. The V segment lost 1 base and the J segment 4 bases; nucleotides outside the gene matches: 0. Germline V gene data show CDR1 as SEHNR and CDR2 as FQNEAQ (reference sequence). The CDR3 reads CASSLDRGNQPQHF. CDR3 bases: TGTGCCAGCAGCTTAGACAGGGGGAATCAGCCCCAGCATTTT.

On this clonotype itself: Relative to the germline gene, one junction end is altered; a read error may explain this. The chain links TRBV5-1 to TRBJ1-1; TRBD1 might be the D (5 bases). This CDR3 comprises 12 residues. CDR1 is SGHRS and CDR2 is YFSETQ in the germline V gene. The CDR3 nucleotides read TGCGCCAGCAGCTTGCCAGGGACTGGAGCTTTCTTT. As protein: CASSLPGTGAFF.

J is TRBJ2-7 and V is TRBV11-1; no clear D. This CDR3 has 16 amino acids. Trimming took 4 bases from V and 3 from J, leaving 19 bases between them. Germline V CDR1 and CDR2: SGHAT, FQDESV (reference sequence). CDR3 nucleotide sequence: TGTGCCAGCAGCTCGGCAAAAGAAAGCCGTCTCTACGAGCAGTACTTC. Amino acid sequence: CASSSAKESRLYEQYF.

This clonotype was picked up many times. The rearrangement joins TRBV11-2 to TRBJ2-1; possible D gene TRBD1, 6 bases. The ends were cut back, 2 bases at V and 9 bases at J, with 23 bases in the middle. The germline V gene encodes CDR1 SGHAT and CDR2 FQNNGV. The CDR3 loop spans 17 amino acids. CDR3 sequence (DNA): TGTGCCAGCAGCTTACTACCCGGGACAAACCTCAGGGGTGAGCAGTTCTTC. Translation: CASSLLPGTNLRGEQFF.

Many counts were recorded for this clonotype. The gene calls are TRBV15 and TRBJ2-7; D may correspond to TRBD1 or TRBD2 (5 bases each). Germline CDR1 and CDR2: LNHNV and YYDKDF (reference sequence). This CDR3 is 17 amino acids long. V lost 3 bases and J lost 3, with 21 bases in between. The DNA for the CDR3 is TGTGCCACCAGCAGGCCCCCGGGATCCCCAGGGAACTACGAGCAGTACTTC. This sequence encodes CATSRPPGSPGNYEQYF.

This clonotype has ten or more counts. The V gene is TRBV6-5, the J gene TRBJ2-7, with D perhaps matching TRBD1 (6 bases). The CDR3 sequence is 17 residues long. From germline, CDR1 is MNHEY and CDR2 SVGAGI. Deletions cut 0 bases from V and 3 bases from J, with 18 bases between. The CDR3 loop is CASSYSSPRDTLYEQYF. The CDR3 nucleotides read TGTGCCAGCAGTTACTCTTCTCCCCGGGACACCCTCTACGAGCAGTACTTC.

The chain has TRBV6-1 and TRBJ2-1, with 7 bases fitting TRBD1. The CDR3 has 11 amino acids. Trimming at V came to 7 bases and at J to 8 bases, leaving 2 bases not matched to a gene. Germline V gene data show CDR1 as MNHNS and CDR2 as SASEGT. The CDR3 sequence is CASNRGHEQFF. The DNA for the CDR3 is TGTGCCAGCAACAGGGGACATGAGCAGTTCTTC.

There are a few counts of this clonotype. The genes are TRBV11-2 and TRBJ1-1, with TRBD1 identical over 7 bases. Germline CDR1 is SGHAT and CDR2 is FQNNGV. J gave up 1 base and V 3 bases, and 5 bases lay outside the gene matches. This CDR3 comprises 15 residues. CDR3 residues: CASSFSAGGNTEAFF. CDR3 in DNA: TGTGCCAGCAGCTTTTCGGCAGGGGGGAACACTGAAGCTTTCTTT.

This clonotype was detected many times. The chain carries TRBV14 and TRBJ2-5; D not resolved. V gave up 3 bases and J gave up 4 bases, with 12 bases separating them. The CDR3 runs to 14 residues. The V gene's germline CDR1 is SGHDN and CDR2 FVKESK. CDR3 region: CASSQSKLIETQYF. CDR3 sequence (DNA): TGTGCCAGCAGCCAGTCAAAGCTCATAGAGACCCAGTACTTC.

A few counts support this clonotype. The chain uses TRBV7-3 and TRBJ2-1, with D possibly TRBD2 on 5 matching bases. The CDR3 consists of 14 residues. Germline loops: CDR1 SGHTA, CDR2 FQGTGA. The V end lost 1 base, the J end lost 8 bases, and 12 bases lay between the germline ends. Written as DNA, the CDR3 is TGTGCCAGCAGCTTAATAGGGCTCGGGGATGAGCAGTTCTTC. It yields the protein CASSLIGLGDEQFF.

Of note for this clonotype: The CDR3 does not close with the conserved phenylalanine or tryptophan, likely indicating a read error. The chain joins TRBV5-6 to TRBJ1-1, with a weak D call TRBD1 (5 bases). The V end was cut by 6 bases, the J end by 5 bases, with 8 bases between. Germline CDR1 and CDR2: SGHDT and YYEEEE. This CDR3 spans 11 amino acids. The CDR3, as DNA: TGTGCCAGCAATCGGGGGACTGAAGCTTTCCTT. Protein product: CASNRGTEAFL.

In this sample, this clonotype turned up many times. The chain is built from TRBV5-1 and TRBJ2-5; maybe TRBD2 (6 bases). The CDR3 is 13 amino acids. From germline, CDR1 is SGHRS and CDR2 YFSETQ. With 4 bases removed from V and 4 bases from J, the gap between germline ends came to 11 bases. As DNA, the CDR3 is TGCGCCAGCAGCGGGGGAGGTCTAGAGACCCAGTACTTC. This codes for CASSGGGLETQYF.

This clonotype was detected ten times or more. The CDR3 loop reads CASSPDLNGNYGYTF. DNA for the CDR3: TGTGCCAGCAGTCCCGACCTCAATGGCAACTATGGCTACACCTTC. The gene calls are TRBV12-3 or TRBV12-4 and TRBJ1-2; D remains unclear. The CDR3 extends over 15 amino acids. V was pared by 5 bases and J by 2 bases, with 15 bases between.

The CDR3 sequence: CASSLGLAENEQYF. CDR3 bases: TGTGCCAGCAGTTTAGGACTAGCGGAGAACGAGCAGTACTTC. The rearrangement uses TRBV27 and TRBJ2-7; 10 nucleotides agree with TRBD2. CDR1 is MNHEY, CDR2 SMNVEV, per germline (reference sequence). J was trimmed by 5 bases and V by 2 bases; bases with no gene match: 3. This CDR3 contains 14 residues.

This clonotype showed up many times. The rearrangement joins TRBV24-1 to TRBJ2-1, with 10 bases aligning to TRBD2. V dropped 9 bases and J dropped 0; count of bases not matched to a gene: 13. The germline V gene encodes CDR1 KGHDR and CDR2 SFDVKD. The CDR3 totals 18 residues. The CDR3 nucleotides read TGTGCCACCTCGGATGGGTGGACTAGCGGCAGCTCCTACAATGAGCAGTTCTTC. It encodes CATSDGWTSGSSYNEQFF.